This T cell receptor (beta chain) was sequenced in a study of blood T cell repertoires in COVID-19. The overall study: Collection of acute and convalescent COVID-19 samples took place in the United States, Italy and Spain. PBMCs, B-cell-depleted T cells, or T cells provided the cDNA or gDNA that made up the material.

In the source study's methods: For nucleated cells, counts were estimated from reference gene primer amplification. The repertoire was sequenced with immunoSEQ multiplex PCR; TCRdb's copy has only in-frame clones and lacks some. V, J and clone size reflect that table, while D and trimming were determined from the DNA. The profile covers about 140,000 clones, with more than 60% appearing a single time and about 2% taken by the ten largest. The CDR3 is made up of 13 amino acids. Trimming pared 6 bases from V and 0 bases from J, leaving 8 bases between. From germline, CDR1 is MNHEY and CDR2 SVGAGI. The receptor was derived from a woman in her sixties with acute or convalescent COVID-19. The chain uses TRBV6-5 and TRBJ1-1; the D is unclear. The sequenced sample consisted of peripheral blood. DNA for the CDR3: TGTGCCAGCAGGATCCAGATGAACACTGAAGCTTTCTTT. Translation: CASRIQMNTEAFF.